Listed below are T cell receptor beta chains from one sample, sequenced in a study of OX40 agonist ivuxolimab in advanced cancers. Clones were read by immunoSEQ multiplex PCR, and TCRdb kept only the in-frame ones, dropping some. The repertoire holds 69,000 or so clones, with approximately 89% as singletons. The sample was CD4+ or CD8+ T cells sorted from blood, taken in a trial of the OX40 agonist ivuxolimab. Receptors were obtained from an adult with an advanced solid tumor such as melanoma, head and neck, liver or kidney cancer. Each CDR3 is given with its conserved first and last residue. D genes are given only for firm matches. Only some rows state a clone size, as once, few, many or a class for expanded clones.

d_call,v_call,clone_size,j_call,cdr3_nt,cdr3_aa
NA,TRBV13,NA,TRBJ2-5,TGTGCCAGCAGGCGGGCAGGGTTAGGAGAGACCCAGTACTTC,CASRRAGLGETQYF
TRBD1,TRBV5-1,NA,TRBJ1-1,TGCGCCAGCAGCTTTGACAGGGCGAACACTGAAGCTTTCTTT,CASSFDRANTEAFF
NA,TRBV6-5,few,TRBJ1-3,TGTGCCAGCAGTCTGGATGCGGCTCCTGGAAACACCATATATTTT,CASSLDAAPGNTIYF
NA,TRBV5-1,NA,TRBJ1-2,TGCGCCAGCAGTATCGGTTCGGGAGACTATGGCTACACCTTC,CASSIGSGDYGYTF
NA,TRBV5-5,few,TRBJ1-1,TGTGCCAGCAGCTTGGTGCCACGCGGAGGCACTGAAGCTTTCTTT,CASSLVPRGGTEAFF
NA,TRBV13,NA,TRBJ2-5,TGTGCCAGCAGCTTGCCCACTTTGACAGGAGAAGAGACCCAGTACTTC,CASSLPTLTGEETQYF
NA,TRBV30,NA,TRBJ2-7,TGTGCCTGGAGTGGACGGAGCCCCTACGAGCAGTACTTC,CAWSGRSPYEQYF
TRBD2,TRBV2,NA,TRBJ2-3,TGTGCCAGCAGTGCGGGTCGGGGGGGAGATACGCAGTATTTT,CASSAGRGGDTQYF
TRBD1,TRBV28,NA,TRBJ2-1,TGTGCCAGCAGTCCATTGCCGGGACAGTACAATGAGCAGTTCTTC,CASSPLPGQYNEQFF
NA,TRBV6-1,NA,TRBJ2-1,TGTGCCAGCAGTGTAAAACAAGGGAAGTTCTTC,CASSVKQGKFF
TRBD1,TRBV4-2,medium-sized,TRBJ1-2,TGTGCCAGCAGTGTGGACAGGGTTTGGAAGTCGGGCTACACCTTC,CASSVDRVWKSGYTF
NA,TRBV19,NA,TRBJ2-6,TGTGCCAGTAGTTCCCCTGTCGGTTCTACATCCTACTCTGGGGCCAACGTCCTGACTTTC,CASSSPVGSTSYSGANVLTF
NA,TRBV7-2,NA,TRBJ2-3,TGTGCCAGCAGCTTCCGGCGCACTGCAGATACGCAGTATTTT,CASSFRRTADTQYF
NA,TRBV7-8,NA,TRBJ2-3,TGTGCCAGCAGCTTAGGAGTAGGAGGCACAGATACGCAGTATTTT,CASSLGVGGTDTQYF
NA,TRBV7-9,NA,TRBJ1-1,TGTGCCAGCAGCGCAACGACGGTGAACACTGAAGCTTTCTTT,CASSATTVNTEAFF
TRBD2,TRBV5-4,NA,TRBJ2-3,TGTGCCAGCAGCTTGTTAGCGGGGGGGACAGATACGCAGTATTTT,CASSLLAGGTDTQYF
TRBD2,TRBV10-3,NA,TRBJ2-3,TGTGCCATCAGTGAGTCGGCGGGAGGGGCAGATACGCAGTATTTT,CAISESAGGADTQYF
NA,TRBV29-1,NA,TRBJ1-1,TGCAACGTTGTCCCGGTGAACACTGAAGCTTTCTTT,CNVVPVNTEAFF
NA,TRBV19,NA,TRBJ2-2,TGTGCCAGTAGTACGGCTGTGTTTTCGAGGGCCACCGGGGAGCTGTTTTTT,CASSTAVFSRATGELFF
TRBD1,TRBV19,NA,TRBJ2-6,TGTGCCAGCTCCATTACAGGGGGTTCTACTGGGGCCAACGTCCTGACTTTC,CASSITGGSTGANVLTF
TRBD1,TRBV5-6,NA,TRBJ1-4,TGTGCCAGCAGCTCAGGGGGCGTTAATGAAAAACTGTTTTTT,CASSSGGVNEKLFF
TRBD1,TRBV19,NA,TRBJ1-5,TGTGCCAGCCGGACAGGGGGCCACATCATTTCGCCCCAGCATTTT,CASRTGGHIISPQHF